This T cell receptor (beta chain) was captured in a study of blood T cells in healthy people across ages. Comments on this clonotype: Its specificity is not known.

For the second PCR, which ran for roughly 7 to 11 cycles, a sample-barcoded 5' primer and a J-beta primer mix were used. TCRdb itself ran the 5' RACE reads through MiXCR, one entry per CDR3 protein. Found here are roughly 800,000 distinct CDR3 sequences, 20% to 30% of them singletons; the top ten hold 3%. Points from the study as a whole: Researchers report that TCR beta diversity correlated strongly with naive T cell percentage.

The same sample was also studied in work on T cells of mothers and their children. Per that paper: Primer M1S, used in the second PCR, introduced sample barcodes and 2-4 random nucleotides.

Sequences were obtained from blood. The TCR comes from a boy between 5 and 17 years old in good health.

This CDR3 reads CSALGTGTAIYEQYF. CDR3 in DNA: TGCAGTGCTTTAGGAACCGGGACAGCAATCTACGAGCAGTACTTC. V is TRBV20-1 and J is TRBJ2-7; TRBD1 matches 7 bases. This CDR3 is 15 amino acids long. Germline V gene sequence: CDR1 DFQATT, CDR2 SNEGSKA (reference sequence). Trimming cost V 5 bases and J 3 bases; bases outside gene matches: 13.